The clone carrying this T cell receptor beta chain was seen at least ten times. Its antigen is not known. TCRdb re-called the RACE reads through MiXCR, storing one row per CDR3 protein. The profile shows over 50,000 distinct CDR3 sequences, approximately 11% of them singletons. The source of the sample is a study of human T cells and chemical hapten exposure. The time point denotes: patch test 1, 2 weeks after DPC sensitization. Treatment indicated: therapeutic diphenylcyclopropenone sensitization with weekly scalp DPC. From whole blood left unfractionated, total RNA was extracted. Whole-study findings and limits: Expanded TCRs showed more large CDR3 clusters than pre-sensitization or healthy control sets.

The V gene lost 5 bases and the J gene lost 8 bases, with 15 bases spanning the gap. Germline lookup yields CDR1 LGHDT and CDR2 YNNKEL (reference sequence). This CDR3 has 14 amino acids. The genes are TRBV3-1 and TRBJ1-4, with D hard to call. Specimen: whole blood, collected in connection with sensitization to the hapten diphenylcyclopropenone (DPC). The source is a woman in her thirties or forties with alopecia areata. Some clones in this sample may be carry-over from other donors' samples. The CDR3 loop is CASSNGLSGEKLFF. The CDR3 bases are TGTGCCAGCAGCAACGGGCTCTCGGGAGAAAAACTGTTTTTT.